This TCR beta chain was sequenced during a study of identical twins. This clonotype was counted a few times. Its target is not known. Germline loops: CDR1 SEHNR, CDR2 FQNEAQ (reference sequence). Trimming took off 2 bases at V and 4 bases at J, with 11 bases between the two ends. The CDR3 totals 14 residues. Whole-study results and caveats: It was out-of-frame TCR alpha sharing in monozygotic twins that models underestimated. Invariant MAIT and iNKT cells could partly confound zero-insertion analyses.

Template switching introduced a universal primer site, and the cDNA bore unique molecular identifiers. TCRdb processed the 5' RACE reads anew with MiXCR; each CDR3 protein has one entry. Here the sample spans 650,000 to 800,000 distinct CDR3 sequences, approximately 9% being singletons. These data were also filed under a second study, of yellow fever vaccine responses in identical twins.

The sequenced sample consisted of PBMCs. The chain has TRBV7-9 and TRBJ1-2; the D is unclear. This TCR derives from a woman aged 18-29 years in good health. For the CDR3, the DNA is TGTGCCAGCAGCTTAATAGCAGAAATCTATGGCTACACCTTC. This encodes CASSLIAEIYGYTF.